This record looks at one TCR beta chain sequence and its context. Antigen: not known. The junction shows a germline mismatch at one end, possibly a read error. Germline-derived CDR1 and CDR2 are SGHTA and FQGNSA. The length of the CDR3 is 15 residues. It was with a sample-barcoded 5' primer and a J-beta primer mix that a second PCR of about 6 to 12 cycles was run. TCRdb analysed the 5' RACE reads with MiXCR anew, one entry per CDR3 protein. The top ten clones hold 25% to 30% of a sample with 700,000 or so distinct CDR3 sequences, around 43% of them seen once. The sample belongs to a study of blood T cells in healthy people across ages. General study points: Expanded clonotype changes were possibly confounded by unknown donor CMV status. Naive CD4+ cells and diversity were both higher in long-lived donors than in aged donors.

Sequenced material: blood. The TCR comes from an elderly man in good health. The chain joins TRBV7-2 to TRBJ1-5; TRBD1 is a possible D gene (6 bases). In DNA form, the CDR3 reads TGTGCCGGCAGCCTCGGGGGCGCGGGCAACCAGCCCCAGCATTTT. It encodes CAGSLGGAGNQPQHF.